This T cell receptor beta chain was identified in a study of CD8+CD57+ T cells in acquired aplastic anemia. Findings of the study overall: No significant difference in CD8+ Simpson's diversity was found between patients and controls. Patients and controls shared twenty-nine CD8+ CDR3 sequences, highly expressed in patients.

Patients selected for sequencing had displayed CD8+CD57+ cell expansion by flow cytometry. Every one of the patients had aplastic anemia (severe, acquired). This clonotype has at least ten counts. The target antigen is unknown. Deletions cut 5 bases from V and 1 base from J, with 11 bases between. Germline V gene sequence: CDR1 SGHTA, CDR2 FQGNSA. The CDR3 spans 14 residues. Genomic DNA provided the template from which TCR beta VDJ and CDR3 profiles were obtained. TCRdb fed the reads into MiXCR, producing one record per CDR3 protein. The sample holds a few hundred thousand distinct CDR3 sequences, approximately 32% seen once.

The gene calls are TRBV7-2 and TRBJ1-1; D call uncertain. The TCR originated in a human donor with aplastic anemia. The material sequenced was sorted CD4+, CD8+, or CD8+CD57+ T cells (not recorded which) from PBMCs. CDR3 coding DNA: TGTGCCAGCAGCCCCCTTGTGAGGAACACTGAAGCTTTCTTT. As protein: CASSPLVRNTEAFF.